This is a list of T cell receptor beta chains from one sample in a study of radiation and T cells in renal cell carcinoma. Assay used: immunoSEQ multiplex PCR; TCRdb lists only in-frame clones, some missing. This table has 20,000 to 30,000 clones, 65% to 85% appearing once. The sample here was blood, taken from a patient whose treatment included radiotherapy and nephrectomy. All receptors come from a man in his fifties or sixties with renal cell carcinoma. Each CDR3 is given with its conserved first and last residue. The D gene is left open where the match is weak. The listing skips clone size in some rows; elsewhere it reads once, few, many or a size class.

V: TRBV9
D: -
J: TRBJ1-1
size: -
CDR3: CASSVHHRTTEAFF
DNA: TGTGCCAGCAGCGTTCACCACAGGACCACTGAAGCTTTCTTT

V: TRBV6-1
D: TRBD2
J: TRBJ2-7
size: few
CDR3: CASSRDYPTGEQYF
DNA: TGTGCCAGCAGCCGGGACTACCCGACTGGGGAGCAGTACTTC

V: TRBV29-1
D: -
J: TRBJ1-5
size: once
CDR3: CSAAGGLHQPQHF
DNA: TGCAGCGCTGCGGGGGGACTTCATCAGCCCCAGCATTTT

V: TRBV7-2
D: TRBD2
J: TRBJ2-5
size: -
CDR3: CASSLFSGRQETQYF
DNA: TGTGCCAGCAGCTTATTCAGCGGGAGGCAAGAGACCCAGTACTTC

V: TRBV6-5
D: -
J: TRBJ1-1
size: medium-sized
CDR3: CASSYRGGDTEAFF
DNA: TGTGCCAGCAGTTACCGGGGAGGGGACACTGAAGCTTTCTTT

V: TRBV5-8
D: TRBD1
J: TRBJ2-1
size: -
CDR3: CASSRTGLGNEQFF
DNA: TGTGCCAGCAGCCGGACAGGGCTCGGCAATGAGCAGTTCTTC

V: TRBV5-1
D: -
J: TRBJ2-5
size: -
CDR3: CASSLPGEETQYF
DNA: TGCGCCAGCAGCTTGCCAGGGGAAGAGACCCAGTACTTC

V: TRBV6-5
D: -
J: TRBJ1-1
size: -
CDR3: CASSYESRGTEAFF
DNA: TGTGCCAGCAGTTATGAGTCCCGGGGCACTGAAGCTTTCTTT

V: TRBV6-1
D: TRBD2
J: TRBJ2-5
size: -
CDR3: CASSLAGAYETQYF
DNA: TGTGCCAGCAGTCTAGCGGGAGCTTACGAGACCCAGTACTTC

V: TRBV27
D: TRBD2
J: TRBJ2-3
size: -
CDR3: CASSSRSGGPADTQYF
DNA: TGTGCCAGCAGTTCCCGCTCGGGAGGGCCGGCAGATACGCAGTATTTT

V: TRBV6-1
D: TRBD1
J: TRBJ1-2
size: -
CDR3: CASSERQGPRGYTF
DNA: TGTGCCAGCAGTGAAAGACAGGGTCCGCGCGGCTACACCTTC

V: TRBV5-1
D: -
J: TRBJ2-5
size: -
CDR3: CASSFMAGLETQYF
DNA: TGCGCCAGCAGCTTTATGGCCGGGTTGGAGACCCAGTACTTC

V: TRBV5-4
D: -
J: TRBJ1-6
size: once
CDR3: CASSLDRDHNSPLHF
DNA: TGTGCCAGCAGCTTGGACAGGGACCATAATTCACCCCTCCACTTT

V: TRBV30
D: -
J: TRBJ1-6
size: -
CDR3: CAWSSGPRDSPLHF
DNA: TGTGCCTGGAGTTCCGGGCCCCGAGATTCACCCCTCCACTTT

V: TRBV19
D: -
J: TRBJ1-5
size: -
CDR3: CASRTEGYNQPQHF
DNA: TGTGCCAGTAGGACAGAGGGTTACAATCAGCCCCAGCATTTT

V: TRBV6-5
D: -
J: TRBJ1-2
size: once
CDR3: CASSLGPYNYGYTF
DNA: TGTGCCAGCAGCTTGGGACCTTATAACTATGGCTACACCTTC